The source of this T cell receptor (beta chain) is a study of T cells in localized non-small cell lung cancer. Trimming took 1 base from V and 4 from J; bases not matched to a gene: 16. The CDR3 runs to 18 residues. Germline-derived CDR1 and CDR2 are SGHRS and YFSETQ. Generated by immunoSEQ multiplex PCR, the TCRdb table keeps only in-frame clones and is missing some. The data hold approximately 140,000 clones, with roughly 90% observed a single time. The TCR comes from a female donor aged 60 or older with stage I lung adenocarcinoma. The J gene is TRBJ1-1, the V gene TRBV5-1; TRBD1 matches at 7 bases. Sequencing was performed on peripheral blood, taken before any cancer treatment. This chain's CDR3 is CASSLREGAKGGFTEAFF. In nucleotides, the CDR3 is TGCGCCAGCAGCTTGCGCGAGGGGGCGAAAGGAGGGTTCACTGAAGCTTTCTTT.